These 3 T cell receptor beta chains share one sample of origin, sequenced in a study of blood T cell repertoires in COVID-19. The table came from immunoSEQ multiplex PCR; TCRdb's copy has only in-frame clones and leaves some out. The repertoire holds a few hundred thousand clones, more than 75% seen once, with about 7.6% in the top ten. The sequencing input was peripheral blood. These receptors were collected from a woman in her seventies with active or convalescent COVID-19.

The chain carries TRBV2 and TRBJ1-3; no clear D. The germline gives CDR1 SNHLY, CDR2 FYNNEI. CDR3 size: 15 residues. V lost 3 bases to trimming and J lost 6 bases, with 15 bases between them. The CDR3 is CASSEANTHSNTIYF. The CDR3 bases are TGTGCCAGCAGTGAGGCAAATACCCATTCAAACACCATATATTTT.

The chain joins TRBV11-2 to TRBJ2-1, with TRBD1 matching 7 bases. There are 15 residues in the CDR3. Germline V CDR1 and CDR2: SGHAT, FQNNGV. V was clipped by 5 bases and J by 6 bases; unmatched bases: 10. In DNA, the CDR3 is TGTGCCAGCAGCAGCGGACAGGTCCTATTCAATGAGCAGTTCTTC. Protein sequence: CASSSGQVLFNEQFF. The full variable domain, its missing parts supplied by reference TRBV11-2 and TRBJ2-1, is EAGVAQSPRYKIIEKRQSVAFWCNPISGHATLYWYQQILGQGPKLLIQFQNNGVVDDSQLPKDRFSAERLKGVDSTLKIQPAKLEDSAVYLCASSSGQVLFNEQFFGPGTRLTVL.

The CDR3 is CASSPTRNLSQAFF. CDR3 in DNA: TGTGCCAGCTCCCCGACGAGGAACTTATCGCAAGCTTTCTTT. The J gene is TRBJ1-1, the V gene TRBV2; no firm D call. Germline CDR1 and CDR2: SNHLY and FYNNEI. Between the trimmed V and J ends, which lost 8 bases and 9 bases, there was a span of 22 bases. This CDR3 has 14 amino acids.